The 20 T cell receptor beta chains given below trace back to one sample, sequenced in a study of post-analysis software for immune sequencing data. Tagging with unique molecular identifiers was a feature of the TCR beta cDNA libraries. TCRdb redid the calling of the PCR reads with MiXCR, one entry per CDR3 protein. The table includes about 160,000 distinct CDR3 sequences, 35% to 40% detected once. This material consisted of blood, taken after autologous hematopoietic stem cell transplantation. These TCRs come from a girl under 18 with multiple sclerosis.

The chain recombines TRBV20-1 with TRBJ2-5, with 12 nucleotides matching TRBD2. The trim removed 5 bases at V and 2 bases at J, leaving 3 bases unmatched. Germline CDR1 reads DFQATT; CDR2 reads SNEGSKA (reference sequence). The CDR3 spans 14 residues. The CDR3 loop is CSAPLAGGQETQYF. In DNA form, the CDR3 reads TGCAGTGCTCCCCTAGCGGGAGGGCAAGAGACCCAGTACTTC.

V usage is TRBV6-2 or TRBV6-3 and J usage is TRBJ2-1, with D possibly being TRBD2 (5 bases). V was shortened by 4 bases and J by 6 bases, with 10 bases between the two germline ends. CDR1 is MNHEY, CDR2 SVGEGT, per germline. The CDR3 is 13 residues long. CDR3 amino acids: CASSSTRVNEQFF. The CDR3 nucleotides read TGTGCCAGCAGTTCGACGAGGGTCAATGAGCAGTTCTTC.

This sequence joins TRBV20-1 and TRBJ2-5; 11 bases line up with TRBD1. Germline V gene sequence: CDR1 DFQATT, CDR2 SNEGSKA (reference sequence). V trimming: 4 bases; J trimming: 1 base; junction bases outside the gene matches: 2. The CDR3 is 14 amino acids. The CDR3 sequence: CSAKDRGPQETQYF. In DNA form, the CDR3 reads TGCAGTGCTAAGGACAGGGGGCCCCAAGAGACCCAGTACTTC.

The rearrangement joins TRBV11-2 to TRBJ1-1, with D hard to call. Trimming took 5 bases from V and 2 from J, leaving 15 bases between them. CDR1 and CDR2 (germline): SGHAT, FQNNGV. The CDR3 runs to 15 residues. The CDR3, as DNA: TGTGCCAGCAGCCCCACCAAGGCCTTCAACACTGAAGCTTTCTTT. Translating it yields CASSPTKAFNTEAFF.

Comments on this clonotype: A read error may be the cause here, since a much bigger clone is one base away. This CDR3 reads CAGSLVTSSRETQYF. DNA for the CDR3: TGTGCCGGCAGCTTAGTAACTAGTTCGCGGGAGACCCAGTACTTC. V gene TRBV7-8 combines with J gene TRBJ2-7; TRBD2 might be the D (5 bases). The DNA matches TRBJ2-5 better at its end, which makes the J call doubtful. The CDR3 extends over 15 amino acids. Germline V lookup: CDR1 SGHVS, CDR2 FQNEAQ.

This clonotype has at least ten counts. The CDR3 nucleotides are TGCAGTGCTAGAGATCATTGGAAGGGGGCTGGCTACGAGCAGTACTTC. The encoded protein is CSARDHWKGAGYEQYF. The chain couples TRBV20-1 to TRBJ2-7, with 7 bases identical to TRBD1. V was pared by 0 bases and J by 3 bases, with 11 bases of the junction left unmatched. The CDR3 length is 16 residues. Germline V CDR1 and CDR2: DFQATT, SNEGSKA (reference sequence).

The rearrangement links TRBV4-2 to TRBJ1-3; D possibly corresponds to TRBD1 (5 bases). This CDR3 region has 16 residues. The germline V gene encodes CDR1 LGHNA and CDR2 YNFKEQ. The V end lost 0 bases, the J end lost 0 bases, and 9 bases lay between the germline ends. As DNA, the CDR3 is TGTGCCAGCAGCCAAGAGGGGCCCGACTCTGGAAACACCATATATTTT. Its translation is CASSQEGPDSGNTIYF.

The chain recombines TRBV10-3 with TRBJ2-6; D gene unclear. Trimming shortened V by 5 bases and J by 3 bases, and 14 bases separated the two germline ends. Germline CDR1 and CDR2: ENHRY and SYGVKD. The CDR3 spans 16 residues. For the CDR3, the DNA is TGTGCCATCAGTCCTTCAAGCGTGAGTGGGGCCAACGTCCTGACTTTC. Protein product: CAISPSSVSGANVLTF.

CDR3: CASSSPWGPSTDTQYF. CDR3 coding DNA: TGTGCCAGCAGTTCCCCATGGGGTCCTAGCACAGATACGCAGTATTTT. This rearrangement joins TRBV28 to TRBJ2-3; D is unclear. CDR1 MDHEN and CDR2 SYDVKM come from the germline V gene. Trimming removed 4 bases at V and 0 bases at J, with 14 bases between. There are 16 residues in the CDR3.

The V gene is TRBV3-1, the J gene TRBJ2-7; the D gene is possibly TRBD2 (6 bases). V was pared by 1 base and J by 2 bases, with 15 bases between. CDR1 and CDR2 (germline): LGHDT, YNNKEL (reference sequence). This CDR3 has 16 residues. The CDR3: CASSQASGRGTYEQYF. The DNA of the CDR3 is TGTGCCAGCAGCCAAGCCTCTGGGCGGGGAACCTACGAGCAGTACTTC.

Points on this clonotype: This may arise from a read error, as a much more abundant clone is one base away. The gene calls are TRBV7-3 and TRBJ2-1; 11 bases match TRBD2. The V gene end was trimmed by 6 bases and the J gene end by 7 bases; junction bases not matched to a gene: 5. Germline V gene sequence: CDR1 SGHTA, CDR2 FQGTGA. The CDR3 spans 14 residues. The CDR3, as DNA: TGTGCCAGCAGGGGGGCTAGCGGGAGGAATGAGCAGTTCTTC. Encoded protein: CASRGASGRNEQFF.

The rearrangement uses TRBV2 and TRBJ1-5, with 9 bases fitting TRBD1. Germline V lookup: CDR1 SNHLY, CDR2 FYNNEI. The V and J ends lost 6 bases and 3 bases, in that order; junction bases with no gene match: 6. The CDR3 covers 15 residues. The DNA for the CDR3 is TGTGCCAGCAGGAGACAGGGGGTTAACAATCAGCCCCAGCATTTT. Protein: CASRRQGVNNQPQHF. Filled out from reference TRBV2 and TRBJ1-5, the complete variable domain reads EPEVTQTPSHQVTQMGQEVILRCVPISNHLYFYWYRQILGQKVEFLVSFYNNEISEKSEIFDDQFSVERPDGSNFTLKIRSTKLEDSAMYFCASRRQGVNNQPQHFGDGTRLSIL.

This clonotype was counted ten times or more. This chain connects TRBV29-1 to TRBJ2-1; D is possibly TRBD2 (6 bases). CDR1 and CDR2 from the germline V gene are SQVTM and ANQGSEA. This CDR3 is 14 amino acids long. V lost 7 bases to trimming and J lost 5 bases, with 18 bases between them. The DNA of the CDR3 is TGCAGCGCCGGAGGCGGGACGGAAGACAATGAGCAGTTCTTC. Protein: CSAGGGTEDNEQFF.

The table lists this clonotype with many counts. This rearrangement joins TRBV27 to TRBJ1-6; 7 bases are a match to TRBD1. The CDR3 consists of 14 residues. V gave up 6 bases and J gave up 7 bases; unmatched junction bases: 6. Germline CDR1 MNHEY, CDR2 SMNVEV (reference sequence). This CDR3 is CASSSGQTNSPLHF. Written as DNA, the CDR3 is TGTGCCAGCAGCTCGGGACAGACAAATTCACCCCTCCACTTT.

CDR3 DNA: TGTGCCAGCAGCTTACGGGGGGCGCATGGGGCTCCCTACGAGCAGTACTTC. It is translated as CASSLRGAHGAPYEQYF. This chain joins TRBV7-3 and TRBJ2-7; D is perhaps TRBD2 (7 bases). CDR3 length: 17 amino acids. Trimming pared 2 bases from V and 2 bases from J, leaving 19 bases between. Per germline, CDR1 SGHTA and CDR2 FQGTGA.

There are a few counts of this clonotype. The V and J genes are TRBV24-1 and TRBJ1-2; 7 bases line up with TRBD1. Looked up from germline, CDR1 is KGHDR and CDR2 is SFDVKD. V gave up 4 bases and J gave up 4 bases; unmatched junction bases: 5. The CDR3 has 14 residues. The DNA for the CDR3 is TGTGCCACCAGTGAGGGGGGACAGTTCTATGGCTACACCTTC. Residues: CATSEGGQFYGYTF.

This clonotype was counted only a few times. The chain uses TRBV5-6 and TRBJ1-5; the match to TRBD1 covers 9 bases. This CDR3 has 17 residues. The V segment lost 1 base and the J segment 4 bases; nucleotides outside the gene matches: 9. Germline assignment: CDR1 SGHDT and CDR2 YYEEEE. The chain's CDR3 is CASSLKVGTGSNQPQHF. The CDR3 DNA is TGTGCCAGCAGCTTGAAAGTGGGGACAGGGAGTAATCAGCCCCAGCATTTT.

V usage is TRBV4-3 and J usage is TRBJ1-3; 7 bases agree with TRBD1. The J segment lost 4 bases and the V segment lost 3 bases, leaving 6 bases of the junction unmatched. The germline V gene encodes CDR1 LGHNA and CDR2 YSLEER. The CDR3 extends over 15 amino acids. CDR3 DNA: TGCGCCAGCAGCCACCTTCAGGGGGAAGGAAACACCATATATTTT. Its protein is CASSHLQGEGNTIYF.

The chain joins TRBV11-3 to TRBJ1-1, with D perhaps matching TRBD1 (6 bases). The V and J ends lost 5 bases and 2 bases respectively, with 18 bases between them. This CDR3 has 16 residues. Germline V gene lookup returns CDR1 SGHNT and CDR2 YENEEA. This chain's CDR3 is CASSPEGGTGNTEAFF. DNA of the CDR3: TGTGCCAGCAGCCCAGAGGGGGGGACGGGAAACACTGAAGCTTTCTTT.

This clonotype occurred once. The CDR3 protein is CSVLTLYEQYF. The CDR3 coding sequence is TGCAGCGTTCTGACCCTCTACGAGCAGTACTTC. This sequence joins TRBV29-1 and TRBJ2-7; D uncertain. Germline assignment: CDR1 SQVTM and CDR2 ANQGSEA. Trimming left V 5 bases short and J 3 bases short, with 8 bases between. The CDR3 totals 11 residues.